This T cell receptor beta chain comes out of a study of T cell repertoires in cytomegalovirus infection (dated by TCRdb to the late 2010s). Regarding the study in general: The HLA type of each donor mattered for the analysis, because public TCR beta signatures pointed to carriage of CMV infection along with the matching HLA type.

The instrument given in TCRdb is Illumina HiSeq 1500. TCRdb passed the public sequencing reads through fastp at Q25 and MiXCR, retaining productive beta sequences. Each entry merges the rows of one CDR3 protein and shows their most common DNA and genes. The sample table contains about 310,000 distinct CDR3 sequences; only one count was recorded for 15% to 20% of them. More than 10% of the sample lies in the top ten. This clonotype came up a few times. This receptor's antigen is unknown. Per-base qualities were not stored, and no clone one base away is much larger. CDR1 and CDR2 are read off the germline V gene as MGHRA and YSYEKL. Measured from the cysteine to the phenylalanine, the CDR3 is 16 residues long. The CDR3 DNA has 48 bases and is translated from base 1. The germline V and J ends show losses of 1 base and 3 bases respectively, and no gene match explains 6 bases of the junction. The research as a whole found: In the ex vivo response, HLA-C-restricted CMV-specific TCR beta clonotypes were dominant, and in two of eight donors the single most frequent clonotype came from this HLA-C-restricted group. In both this cohort and an independent cohort of several hundred donors, the cumulative frequency of public TCR beta family members distinguished carriers of CMV infection plus the relevant HLA type.

The chain is made from TRBV4-1 and TRBJ2-7; 10 central nucleotides agree with TRBD2. Sequenced input: PBMCs. This TCR was recovered from a human donor in good health (CMV status not recorded). Some clones in this sample may be carry-over from other donors' samples. The CDR3 reads as follows: CASSQAGSGGFYEQYF. The nucleotides are TGCGCCAGCAGCCAAGCGGGTAGCGGGGGGTTCTACGAGCAGTACTTC.